This record covers a single T cell receptor beta chain. The data stem from a study of OX40 agonist ivuxolimab in advanced cancers. Study information: Each dose-escalation patient presented with hepatocellular carcinoma, melanoma, renal cell or head and neck cancer.

The CDR3 sequence is 16 residues long. Germline loops: CDR1 SGHTA, CDR2 FQGNSA. J gave up 3 bases and V 5 bases, and 4 bases lay outside the gene matches. Produced via immunoSEQ multiplex PCR; TCRdb's table is partial and in-frame only. The repertoire has around 81,000 clones, around 84% of them found once; the top ten carry 6.5% to 8%. The source of this sequence is an adult with an advanced solid tumor such as melanoma, head and neck, liver or kidney cancer. The chain combines TRBV7-2 with TRBJ2-5, with 15 bases identical to TRBD2. Source: CD4+ or CD8+ T cells sorted from blood, taken in a trial of the OX40 agonist ivuxolimab. The CDR3 DNA reads as TGTGCCAGCAGCCGAGGACTAGCGGGAGGGAAAGAGACCCAGTACTTC. Protein: CASSRGLAGGKETQYF.